These 11 T cell receptor beta chains share one sample of origin, sequenced in a study of Graves' ophthalmopathy and Graves' hyperthyroidism. Researchers took RNA transcripts and amplified TCR beta CDR3 regions from them. Second-round multiplex PCR came after a first-round RT-PCR that employed HTBI primers. MiXCR, applied by TCRdb to the multiplex PCR reads, yields one record per CDR3 protein. The top ten hold 9% to 15% of the sample, which has about 340,000 distinct CDR3 sequences, 17% seen once. Sequenced material: peripheral blood. The receptors shown here come from an adult man with Graves' ophthalmopathy.

This clonotype was observed many times. CDR3 bases: TGTGCCTGGAGAAGGGAACAGGGGAAAAGGCATTCACCCCTCCACTTT. Protein: CAWRREQGKRHSPLHF. The V gene is TRBV30, the J gene TRBJ1-6, with 7 bases fitting TRBD1. The CDR3 extends over 16 amino acids. The V and J ends lost 3 bases and 8 bases, in that order; junction bases with no gene match: 13. Germline CDR1 is GTSNPN and CDR2 is SVGIG (reference sequence).

The chain uses TRBV27 and TRBJ1-1; D call uncertain. CDR3 length equals 11 residues. V lost 7 bases and J 8 bases, leaving 11 bases between the germline ends. CDR1 MNHEY and CDR2 SMNVEV come from the germline V gene (reference sequence). The chain's CDR3 is CASKRRQEAFF. CDR3 nucleotides: TGTGCCAGCAAACGGCGGCAGGAAGCTTTCTTT.

The chain uses TRBV6-2 or TRBV6-3 and TRBJ2-7; 7 bases map to TRBD2. Germline V gene data show CDR1 as MNHEY and CDR2 as SVGEGT. Losses at the gene ends were 4 bases for V and 2 bases for J; bases not matched to a gene: 8. This CDR3 contains 15 residues. CDR3 region: CASSSGTTGAYEQYF. In DNA form, the CDR3 reads TGTGCCAGCAGTTCTGGGACTACCGGGGCCTACGAGCAGTACTTC.

This clonotype showed up many times. J is TRBJ2-5 and V is TRBV11-2, with D perhaps TRBD1 (6 bases). The CDR3 is 15 residues long. CDR1 is SGHAT and CDR2 is FQNNGV in the germline V gene. Trimming left V 2 bases short and J 5 bases short, with 15 bases between. The CDR3 DNA follows: TGTGCCAGCAGCTTAAGGGGGAACCCTGGGGAGACCCAGTACTTC. This sequence encodes CASSLRGNPGETQYF.

This clonotype was detected many times. The J gene is TRBJ2-2, the V gene TRBV6-2 or TRBV6-3; 9 nucleotides line up with TRBD2. Per germline, CDR1 MNHEY and CDR2 SVGEGT. The CDR3 runs 15 residues. J lost 2 bases, V lost 7 bases, and 5 bases had no gene match. The CDR3 DNA reads TGTGCCAGCACCCAGCGGGGGGCCAACACCGGGGAGCTGTTTTTT. Protein sequence: CASTQRGANTGELFF.

At least ten counts were recorded for this clonotype. The genes are TRBV7-2 and TRBJ2-5; D possibly corresponds to TRBD1 (6 bases). CDR1 SGHTA and CDR2 FQGNSA come from the germline V gene. V gave up 8 bases and J gave up 7 bases, with 17 bases separating them. The CDR3 runs 13 residues. CDR3 bases: TGTGCCAGCGGCGAAGACAGGCTAGGGACCCAGTACTTC. Protein product: CASGEDRLGTQYF.

This clonotype was recorded at least ten times. The chain joins TRBV9 to TRBJ2-7; perhaps TRBD2 as D (6 bases). Germline CDR1 and CDR2: SGDLS and YYNGEE. V lost 4 bases, J lost 2 bases, and 19 bases lay in between. This CDR3 contains 16 residues. CDR3 in amino acids: CASSPHRGRGAYEQYF. The DNA for the CDR3 is TGTGCCAGCAGCCCCCACCGAGGGCGGGGAGCCTACGAGCAGTACTTC.

This clonotype was seen many times. The chain links TRBV14 to TRBJ2-5; D ambiguous. Trimming cost V 2 bases and J 5 bases, with 12 bases left between them. Germline V CDR1 and CDR2: SGHDN, FVKESK. This CDR3 region has 14 residues. CDR3 sequence: CASSQYPPKETQYF. The CDR3, as DNA: TGTGCCAGCAGCCAATATCCCCCGAAGGAGACCCAGTACTTC.

The sample holds many counts of this clonotype. At one end, the junction sequence differs from germline, possibly due to a read error. The chain uses TRBV19 and TRBJ2-7; 9 bases align to TRBD1. Germline loops: CDR1 LNHDA, CDR2 SQIVND (reference sequence). The CDR3 has 15 residues. DNA of the CDR3: TGCGCCAGTAGTACAAGGACAGGGGCCGGCTACGAGCAGTACTTC. The encoded protein is CASSTRTGAGYEQYF.

This clonotype was observed a handful of times. The junction shows a germline mismatch at one end, possibly a read error. The gene calls are TRBV20-1 and TRBJ2-7; D might be TRBD1 or TRBD2, each matching 6 bases. Looked up from germline, CDR1 is DFQATT and CDR2 is SNEGSKA (reference sequence). The CDR3 totals 12 residues. CDR3 sequence (DNA): TGCAGTGCTATCGGCGTGGGGGGCGAGCAGTGCTTC. Translating it yields CSAIGVGGEQCF.

At least ten counts were recorded for this clonotype. The CDR3 spells CASSVDPMGQPQHF. CDR3 in DNA: TGTGCCAGCAGCGTTGACCCGATGGGTCAGCCCCAGCATTTT. The chain has TRBV9 and TRBJ1-5; no reliable D call. V lost 2 bases and J 6 bases, leaving 12 bases between the germline ends. The CDR3 contains 14 residues. CDR1 and CDR2 from the germline V gene are SGDLS and YYNGEE.